A single sample is the source of the 26 T cell receptor beta chains below, sequenced in a study of sequential checkpoint blockade in melanoma. Treatment described: randomized to nivolumab then ipilimumab (arm A) or the reverse (arm B). Sequenced by immunoSEQ multiplex PCR; TCRdb stores in-frame clones only, minus some. The sample yields 13,000 to 15,000 clones, 52% seen once. The sequenced sample was CD8+ T cells sorted from blood (inferred from file names), obtained from a patient given nivolumab and ipilimumab in sequence. The receptors come from a human donor with melanoma.

The chain employs TRBV6-5 and TRBJ1-1; the D is unclear. Trimming pared 6 bases from V and 0 bases from J, leaving 8 bases between. The CDR3 spans 13 residues. Germline V gives CDR1 MNHEY, CDR2 SVGAGI. The CDR3 loop is CASSWEVNTEAFF. The CDR3 bases are TGTGCCAGCAGCTGGGAGGTGAACACTGAAGCTTTCTTT.

J is TRBJ2-7 and V is TRBV2; 7 bases line up with TRBD2. With V trimmed by 4 bases and J by 2 bases, 5 bases remained unmatched. The germline V gene encodes CDR1 SNHLY and CDR2 FYNNEI. The CDR3 is 14 residues long. The CDR3 reads CASSGEGSAYEQYF. The CDR3 region has the DNA TGTGCCAGCAGTGGGGAGGGGAGTGCCTACGAGCAGTACTTC.

The J gene is TRBJ2-1, the V gene TRBV6-1; 8 positions match TRBD2. V shed 2 bases, J shed 3 bases, and the junction held 0 bases outside the gene matches. CDR1 and CDR2 (germline): MNHNS, SASEGT. This CDR3 is built from 14 residues. The CDR3 DNA reads as TGTGCCAGCAGTGAAACTAGCGGCTACAATGAGCAGTTCTTC. Encoded protein: CASSETSGYNEQFF.

This clone was found a few times. The J gene is TRBJ2-1, the V gene TRBV6-5; unclear D gene. There are 12 residues in the CDR3. Trimming stripped 7 bases from V and 6 bases from J, with 10 bases between. The V gene's germline CDR1 is MNHEY and CDR2 SVGAGI. CDR3 nucleotides: TGTGCCAGCACATCAGCGCGCAATGAGCAGTTCTTC. It translates to CASTSARNEQFF.

Only one count was recorded for this clone. This sequence joins TRBV6-5 and TRBJ2-7, with 8 bases matching TRBD1. Trimming removed 5 bases from V and 2 bases from J; junction bases left unmatched: 5. Germline CDR1 MNHEY, CDR2 SVGAGI. The CDR3 is 14 residues long. This CDR3 reads CASSELGQAYEQYF. In DNA form, the CDR3 reads TGTGCCAGCAGTGAATTGGGACAGGCCTACGAGCAGTACTTC.

The chain couples TRBV9 to TRBJ2-3; 7 bases align to TRBD2. Trimming cost V 0 bases and J 1 base; bases outside gene matches: 5. Germline assignment: CDR1 SGDLS and CDR2 YYNGEE. The CDR3 runs 16 residues. The CDR3 DNA sequence: TGTGCCAGCAGCGTAGGAAGCGGGGTGGGCACAGATACGCAGTATTTT. The encoded protein is CASSVGSGVGTDTQYF. The full variable domain, completed using reference TRBV9 and TRBJ2-3, is DSGVTQTPKHLITATGQRVTLRCSPRSGDLSVYWYQQSLDQGLQFLIQYYNGEERAKGNILERFSAQQFPDLHSELNLSSLELGDSALYFCASSVGSGVGTDTQYFGPGTRLTVL.

This clone came up once. The rearrangement uses TRBV5-4 and TRBJ2-7; TRBD1 agrees at 10 bases. Germline assignment: CDR1 SGHNT and CDR2 YYREEE (reference sequence). J gave up 2 bases and V 3 bases, and 14 bases lay outside the gene matches. The CDR3 consists of 18 residues. CDR3 nucleotides: TGTGCCAGCAGCTCGAGGGGGACAGGGGACGATATGGCCTACGAGCAGTACTTC. Its protein product is CASSSRGTGDDMAYEQYF.

This chain joins TRBV27 and TRBJ1-1; no clear D. V gave up 5 bases and J gave up 0 bases, with 13 bases separating them. CDR3 length equals 15 residues. Germline CDR1 and CDR2: MNHEY and SMNVEV (reference sequence). The CDR3 nucleotides read TGTGCCAGCAGTCCACATACTACCATGAACACTGAAGCTTTCTTT. This sequence encodes CASSPHTTMNTEAFF.

This clone was detected only a few times. V is TRBV7-6 and J is TRBJ2-7; 9 bases fit TRBD1. The V segment lost 5 bases and the J segment 0 bases; nucleotides outside the gene matches: 2. CDR1 is SGHVS and CDR2 is FNYEAQ in the germline V gene. CDR3 length: 14 residues. CDR3 nucleotides: TGTGCCAGCAGCATGACAGGGGGCTCCTACGAGCAGTACTTC. Encoded protein: CASSMTGGSYEQYF. The variable domain in full, with the rest retrieved from reference TRBV7-6 and TRBJ2-7, is GAGVSQSPRYKVTKRGQDVALRCDPISGHVSLYWYRQALGQGPEFLTYFNYEAQQDKSGLPNDRFSAERPEGSISTLTIQRTEQRDSAMYRCASSMTGGSYEQYFGPGTRLTVT.

The chain employs TRBV7-9 and TRBJ2-5; 12 nucleotides match TRBD2. In germline, CDR1 is SEHNR, CDR2 FQNEAQ (reference sequence). Trimming at V came to 3 bases and at J to 4 bases, leaving 6 bases not matched to a gene. The CDR3 is made up of 16 amino acids. The CDR3 region is CASSLDLAGGPETQYF. Here the CDR3 DNA reads TGTGCCAGCAGCTTGGACCTAGCGGGAGGGCCAGAGACCCAGTACTTC.

The chain uses TRBV7-2 and TRBJ2-5, with D maybe TRBD1 (6 bases). Near its end, the DNA agrees better with TRBJ2-7, so the J call may be wrong. Germline CDR1 SGHTA, CDR2 FQGNSA. This CDR3 has 13 residues. The CDR3 sequence: CASSFGGHYEQYF. Here the CDR3 DNA reads TGTGCCAGCAGCTTTGGGGGACACTACGAGCAGTACTTC.

V usage is TRBV5-6 and J usage is TRBJ2-7, with D tentatively TRBD1 (6 bases). Germline V gives CDR1 SGHDT, CDR2 YYEEEE. The V gene lost 0 bases and the J gene lost 2 bases, with 12 bases spanning the gap. The CDR3 is 15 residues long. The CDR3 DNA is TGTGCCAGCAGCTTGGGTGGGACACCCACCTACGAGCAGTACTTC. Its protein product is CASSLGGTPTYEQYF.

The rearrangement uses TRBV9 and TRBJ1-5; the D is unclear. Germline CDR1 reads SGDLS; CDR2 reads YYNGEE. The CDR3 sequence is 14 residues long. V gave up 2 bases and J gave up 8 bases, with 14 bases separating them. Here the CDR3 reads CASSVSGKVKPQHF. As DNA, the CDR3 is TGTGCCAGCAGCGTGTCGGGAAAGGTTAAGCCCCAGCATTTT.

The V gene is TRBV2, the J gene TRBJ1-1; D gene unclear. Trimming shortened V by 2 bases and J by 6 bases, and 10 bases separated the two germline ends. Germline-derived CDR1 and CDR2 are SNHLY and FYNNEI. The CDR3 is 13 residues long. The CDR3 DNA reads as TGTGCCAGCAGTGAAAGATATCCAGCTGAAGCTTTCTTT. Translated, it gives CASSERYPAEAFF.

The gene calls are TRBV5-1 and TRBJ1-6; D ambiguous. The CDR3 extends over 17 amino acids. The germline CDR1 and CDR2 sequences are SGHRS and YFSETQ. V was clipped by 4 bases and J by 8 bases, with 22 bases between them. CDR3 region: CASSPVGSLSLDSPLHF. In nucleotides, the CDR3 is TGCGCCAGCAGCCCGGTTGGGAGTCTATCTTTGGATTCACCCCTCCACTTT.

The CDR3 protein is CASSLERGRNTEAFF. CDR3 nucleotide sequence: TGTGCCAGCAGCTTGGAAAGGGGTAGAAACACTGAAGCTTTCTTT. The J gene is TRBJ1-1, the V gene TRBV5-6; a weak D match, TRBD1 (5 bases). The V end lost 0 bases, the J end lost 2 bases, and 11 bases lay between the germline ends. The CDR3 spans 15 residues. CDR1 is SGHDT, CDR2 YYEEEE, per germline.

Remarks on this clone: The germline gene is not matched at one end of the junction; a read error may be the cause. The V and J genes are TRBV5-3 and TRBJ1-1; D is ambiguous. TRBV5-3 is flagged as an ORF with uncertain function. CDR3 size: 14 residues. The CDR3, as DNA: TGTGCCAGCAGCTTCTTAGAAGTGAACACTGAAGCTTTCTTT. Translation gives CASSFLEVNTEAFF.

The CDR3 nucleotides are TGCGCCAGCAGCCCTGGACAGAACTATGGCTACACCTTC. Its translation is CASSPGQNYGYTF. The V and J genes are TRBV5-1 and TRBJ1-2; the D gene is possibly TRBD1 (6 bases). The CDR3 runs to 13 residues. CDR1 and CDR2 (germline): SGHRS, YFSETQ. V dropped 4 bases and J dropped 2 bases, with 9 bases sitting between them.

The gene calls are TRBV12-5 and TRBJ1-2; D may be TRBD1 (5 bases). Germline assignment: CDR1 LGHNT and CDR2 FRNRAP. The CDR3 extends over 15 amino acids. With 3 bases removed from V and 4 bases from J, the gap between germline ends came to 15 bases. CDR3 coding DNA: TGTGCTAGTGGTTTTGGGGGGGGGTCCGGCTATGGCTACACCTTC. This gives the protein CASGFGGGSGYGYTF.

This sequence joins TRBV6-1 and TRBJ1-1, with 7 bases aligning to TRBD1. V dropped 7 bases and J dropped 6; count of bases not matched to a gene: 11. This CDR3 spans 14 amino acids. Germline loops: CDR1 MNHNS, CDR2 SASEGT. The CDR3 is CASTEGAGVAEAFF. CDR3 in DNA: TGTGCCAGCACTGAGGGGGCAGGGGTGGCTGAAGCTTTCTTT.

The chain combines TRBV9 with TRBJ1-4, with 9 positions matching TRBD1. Germline V gene sequence: CDR1 SGDLS, CDR2 YYNGEE. The trim removed 4 bases at V and 5 bases at J, leaving 12 bases unmatched. The CDR3 totals 17 residues. The CDR3 loop is CASSPTGGVDWNEKLFF. The CDR3 DNA reads as TGTGCCAGCAGCCCGACAGGGGGTGTCGATTGGAATGAAAAACTGTTTTTT.

This clone was seen more than once but under ten times. A junction boundary mismatches the germline segment, possibly from a read error. CDR3 sequence reads: CASSPLAGATDTQYF. Here the CDR3 DNA reads TGTGCCAGCAGCCCGCTAGCGGGGGCTACAGATACGCAGTATTTT. J is TRBJ2-3 and V is TRBV4-1; 10 bases line up with TRBD2. This CDR3 is built from 15 residues. Germline V gene sequence: CDR1 MGHRA, CDR2 YSYEKL.

Concerning this clone itself: The limits of the CDR3 on the DNA are not certain, so only TCRdb's listed CDR3 is given. The gene calls are TRBV19 and TRBJ1-5; TRBD1, the table's D call, lacks a check against the DNA. A total of 16 residues make up the CDR3, ends included. CDR1 and CDR2 from the germline V gene are LNHDA and SQIVND (reference sequence). The CDR3 sequence is CASSILAGQGSLFQHF.

V gene TRBV7-9 combines with J gene TRBJ1-1; 8 bases match TRBD1. The trim removed 2 bases at V and 2 bases at J, leaving 7 bases unmatched. The CDR3 extends over 16 amino acids. CDR1 and CDR2 from the germline V gene are SEHNR and FQNEAQ (reference sequence). CDR3 coding DNA: TGTGCCAGCAGCTTAACAGGGGGTCGGTTAAACACTGAAGCTTTCTTT. Encoded protein: CASSLTGGRLNTEAFF.

This chain uses TRBV4-3 with TRBJ1-1, with 9 bases lining up with TRBD1. J gave up 6 bases and V 8 bases, and 10 bases lay outside the gene matches. The germline gives CDR1 LGHNA, CDR2 YSLEER. The CDR3 is made up of 14 amino acids. The CDR3 here is CASGIQGATSEAFF. The CDR3 bases are TGCGCCAGCGGGATACAGGGGGCAACATCTGAAGCTTTCTTT.

The CDR3 region is CASSFSGAYNEQFF. In DNA, the CDR3 is TGTGCCAGCAGTTTTAGCGGAGCCTACAATGAGCAGTTCTTC. The chain couples TRBV27 to TRBJ2-1, with D maybe TRBD2 (6 bases). V lost 3 bases and J 2 bases, leaving 8 bases between the germline ends. The V gene's germline CDR1 is MNHEY and CDR2 SMNVEV (reference sequence). The CDR3 spans 14 residues.